The 18 T cell receptor beta chains below all came from one sample that was sequenced in a study of T cell responses to AZD1222 COVID-19 vaccine. Assay: immunoSEQ multiplex PCR; the TCRdb copy retains only in-frame clones and omits some. The sample carries approximately 180,000 clones, just over 85% recorded once. The sample here was peripheral blood, taken on day 0 of AZD1222 vaccination. All receptors come from an adult in good health.

The chain uses TRBV4-1 and TRBJ1-2; the D gene is possibly TRBD1 (5 bases). Trimming shortened V by 2 bases and J by 2 bases, and 15 bases separated the two germline ends. This CDR3 is built from 16 residues. Germline CDR1 is MGHRA and CDR2 is YSYEKL. The chain's CDR3 is CASSQRGTGANYGYTF. CDR3 DNA sequence: TGCGCCAGCAGCCAACGTGGGACCGGTGCCAACTATGGCTACACCTTC.

The CDR3 loop reads CAWTQGQGNSPLHF. The CDR3 nucleotides are TGTGCCTGGACGCAAGGACAGGGCAATTCACCCCTCCACTTT. This rearrangement joins TRBV30 to TRBJ1-6; 8 positions match TRBD1. The CDR3 sequence is 14 residues long. Germline CDR1 GTSNPN, CDR2 SVGIG (reference sequence). V dropped 4 bases and J dropped 7; count of bases not matched to a gene: 6.

The chain is built from TRBV7-9 and TRBJ2-5; 10 bases fit TRBD2. The V gene's germline CDR1 is SEHNR and CDR2 FQNEAQ (reference sequence). With 1 base clipped from V and 9 bases from J, the junction kept 5 bases outside the gene matches. CDR3 size: 14 residues. CDR3 loop: CASSLGLAGASQYF. DNA for the CDR3: TGTGCCAGCAGCTTAGGGCTAGCGGGGGCCTCCCAGTACTTC.

The chain has TRBV30 and TRBJ2-3; 12 bases line up with TRBD2. J was trimmed by 7 bases and V by 5 bases; bases with no gene match: 7. The CDR3 is made up of 14 amino acids. The V gene's germline CDR1 is GTSNPN and CDR2 SVGIG (reference sequence). The CDR3 DNA is TGTGCCTGGGGTCTAGCGGGGGGGGCATATACGCAGTATTTT. This gives the protein CAWGLAGGAYTQYF.

The V gene is TRBV5-1, the J gene TRBJ1-1; TRBD1 matches 7 bases. The germline V gene has CDR1 SGHRS and CDR2 YFSETQ. V was clipped by 6 bases and J by 1 base; unmatched bases: 6. This CDR3 comprises 14 residues. The CDR3 DNA follows: TGCGCCAGCACCTTAGGGACAGCGAACACTGAAGCTTTCTTT. Its translation is CASTLGTANTEAFF.

The rearrangement uses TRBV7-6 and TRBJ1-5, with D uncertain. The CDR3 is 15 amino acids. Trimming left V 1 base short and J 1 base short, with 8 bases between. Germline CDR1 SGHVS, CDR2 FNYEAQ. The CDR3 loop is CASSLGLGSNQPQHF. The DNA for the CDR3 is TGTGCCAGCAGCTTAGGTCTGGGGAGCAATCAGCCCCAGCATTTT.

The chain combines TRBV12-3 or TRBV12-4 with TRBJ1-2; 8 bases agree with TRBD1. Trimming at V came to 6 bases and at J to 8 bases, leaving 8 bases not matched to a gene. This CDR3 spans 13 amino acids. This chain's CDR3 is CASSKRDRTGYTF. CDR3 DNA: TGTGCCAGCAGCAAACGGGACAGGACGGGCTACACCTTC.

The chain uses TRBV20-1 and TRBJ2-7; D gene unclear. Deletions cut 3 bases from V and 6 bases from J, with 12 bases between. Germline values: CDR1 DFQATT, CDR2 SNEGSKA (reference sequence). The length of the CDR3 is 12 residues. CDR3 loop: CSASASWLEQYF. CDR3 coding DNA: TGCAGTGCTAGTGCGTCTTGGCTCGAGCAGTACTTC.

In its sample, this clone was seen a few times. This chain connects TRBV3-1 (or the pseudogene TRBV3-2) to TRBJ1-1; D uncertain. CDR1 is LGHDT, CDR2 YNNKEL, per germline (reference sequence). Deletions cut 4 bases from V and 1 base from J, with 16 bases between. The CDR3 runs 16 residues. CDR3 protein: CASSRAGSRTNTEAFF. The CDR3 bases are TGTGCCAGCAGCCGCGCCGGAAGTAGAACGAACACTGAAGCTTTCTTT.

CDR3 region: CASSLDVRGGSGNTIYF. The CDR3 DNA follows: TGTGCCAGCAGCCTCGATGTGAGGGGCGGCTCTGGAAACACCATATATTTT. The gene calls are TRBV5-4 and TRBJ1-3, with D maybe TRBD1 (5 bases). The germline V and J ends were trimmed by 4 bases and 0 bases, with 17 bases remaining between them. Germline-derived CDR1 and CDR2 are SGHNT and YYREEE (reference sequence). The CDR3 contains 17 residues.

This sequence joins TRBV5-6 and TRBJ1-5, with D unclear. The CDR3 consists of 17 residues. The ends were cut back, 0 bases at V and 4 bases at J, with 17 bases in the middle. Per germline, CDR1 SGHDT and CDR2 YYEEEE. The CDR3 here is CASSLVGTLSRNQPQHF. The CDR3 DNA reads as TGTGCCAGCAGCTTGGTGGGTACGCTCAGTCGGAATCAGCCCCAGCATTTT.

This chain joins TRBV5-4 and TRBJ1-6, with D tentatively TRBD1 (5 bases). The CDR3 loop spans 15 amino acids. Germline assignment: CDR1 SGHNT and CDR2 YYREEE (reference sequence). The V end lost 5 bases, the J end lost 8 bases, and 17 bases lay between the germline ends. CDR3 protein: CASSAGFRQYSPLHF. For the CDR3, the DNA is TGTGCCAGCAGTGCAGGTTTCCGACAGTATTCACCCCTCCACTTT.

DNA for the CDR3: TGTGCCAGCAGAAATCCAACGCAGGGGAACACTGAAGCTTTCTTT. Translation gives CASRNPTQGNTEAFF. The chain uses TRBV5-4 and TRBJ1-1; D possibly corresponds to TRBD1 (5 bases). The V end lost 5 bases, the J end lost 1 base, and 15 bases lay between the germline ends. The CDR3 runs 15 residues. Germline V gene data show CDR1 as SGHNT and CDR2 as YYREEE (reference sequence). The full variable domain, rest sourced from reference TRBV5-4 and TRBJ1-1, is ETGVTQSPTHLIKTRGQQVTLRCSSQSGHNTVSWYQQALGQGPQFIFQYYREEENGRGNFPPRFSGLQFPNYSSELNVNALELDDSALYLCASRNPTQGNTEAFFGQGTRLTVV.

The chain combines TRBV24-1 with TRBJ2-1; 8 bases agree with TRBD2. Germline V CDR1 and CDR2: KGHDR, SFDVKD. The J segment lost 3 bases and the V segment lost 3 bases, leaving 6 bases of the junction unmatched. The CDR3 contains 16 residues. This chain's CDR3 is CATSDPGGELYNEQFF. CDR3 DNA: TGTGCCACCAGTGATCCCGGGGGGGAGCTCTACAATGAGCAGTTCTTC.

This clone was detected only once. The chain recombines TRBV4-2 with TRBJ1-2; the match to TRBD1 covers 8 bases. V lost 2 bases, J lost 8 bases, and 7 bases stayed unmatched. The CDR3 has 14 amino acids. In germline, CDR1 is LGHNA, CDR2 YNFKEQ. The CDR3, as DNA: TGTGCCAGCAGCCAACCCGGGACAGGAGGGGGCTACACCTTC. As protein: CASSQPGTGGGYTF.

The V call is TRBV30, the J call TRBJ1-4; the D is unclear. This CDR3 comprises 11 residues. V shed 1 base and J shed 5 bases, with 2 bases lying between them. Germline lookup yields CDR1 GTSNPN and CDR2 SVGIG (reference sequence). CDR3 in amino acids: CAWSDNEKLFF. In nucleotides, the CDR3 is TGTGCCTGGAGTGACAATGAAAAACTGTTTTTT.

J is TRBJ1-5 and V is TRBV7-2, with no clear D. V gave up 10 bases and J gave up 2 bases, with 12 bases separating them. The CDR3 contains 13 residues. Germline V gene sequence: CDR1 SGHTA, CDR2 FQGNSA. The CDR3 region is CATSTAGNQPQHF. The CDR3 nucleotides read TGTGCCACCTCCACAGCGGGCAATCAGCCCCAGCATTTT.

The rearrangement links TRBV2 to TRBJ2-2, with D maybe TRBD1 (5 bases). The CDR3 contains 14 residues. With 2 bases removed from V and 9 bases from J, the gap between germline ends came to 13 bases. Germline V gene lookup returns CDR1 SNHLY and CDR2 FYNNEI. CDR3 sequence: CASSEQGTSWELFF. CDR3 DNA: TGTGCCAGCAGTGAACAGGGAACAAGCTGGGAGCTGTTTTTT. Based on the CDR3 plus reference TRBV2 and TRBJ2-2, the full variable domain is EPEVTQTPSHQVTQMGQEVILRCVPISNHLYFYWYRQILGQKVEFLVSFYNNEISEKSEIFDDQFSVERPDGSNFTLKIRSTKLEDSAMYFCASSEQGTSWELFFGEGSRLTVL.